This TCR beta chain was sequenced for a study of blood T cell repertoires in COVID-19. Study as a whole: The United States, Italy and Spain provided the acute and convalescent COVID-19 samples. PBMCs, B-cell-depleted T cells, or T cells provided the cDNA or gDNA that made up the material.

V was pared by 3 bases and J by 5 bases, with 10 bases between. CDR3 length: 13 residues. In the authors' workflow: How many nucleated cells were present was estimated from reference gene primer amplification. Assay: immunoSEQ multiplex PCR; the TCRdb copy retains only in-frame clones and omits some. That table furnishes V, J and clone size, whereas the DNA furnished D and trimming. The repertoire has tens of thousands of clones, around 80% of them found once; the top ten carry roughly 18%. This clone is deemed medium-sized (0.01 to 0.1%). Other nucleotide sequences from this sample produce the same CDR3.

The chain joins TRBV12-3 or TRBV12-4 to TRBJ1-1; the D gene is possibly TRBD1 (6 bases). Sequences were obtained from peripheral blood. The TCR originated in a woman in her sixties or seventies with acute or convalescent COVID-19. CDR3 region: CASSFQGSTEAFF. CDR3 DNA sequence: TGTGCCAGCAGTTTTCAGGGGTCTACTGAAGCTTTCTTT.